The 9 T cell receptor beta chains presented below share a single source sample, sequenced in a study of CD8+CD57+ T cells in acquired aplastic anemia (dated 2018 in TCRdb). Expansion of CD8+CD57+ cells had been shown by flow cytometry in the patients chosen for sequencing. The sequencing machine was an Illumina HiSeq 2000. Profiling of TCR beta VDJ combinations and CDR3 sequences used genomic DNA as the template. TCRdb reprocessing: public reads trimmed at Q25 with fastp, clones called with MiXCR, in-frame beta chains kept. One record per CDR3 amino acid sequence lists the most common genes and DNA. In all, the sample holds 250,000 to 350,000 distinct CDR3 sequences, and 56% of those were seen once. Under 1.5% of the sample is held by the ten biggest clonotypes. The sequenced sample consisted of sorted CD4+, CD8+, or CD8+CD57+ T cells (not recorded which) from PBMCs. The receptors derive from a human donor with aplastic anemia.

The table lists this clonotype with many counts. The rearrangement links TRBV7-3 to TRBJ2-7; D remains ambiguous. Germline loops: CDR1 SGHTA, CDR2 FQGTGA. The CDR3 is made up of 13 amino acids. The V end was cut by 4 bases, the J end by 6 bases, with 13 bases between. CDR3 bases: TGTGCCAGCAGCTCCCAACAGTTGGGCGAGCAGTACTTC. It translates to CASSSQQLGEQYF. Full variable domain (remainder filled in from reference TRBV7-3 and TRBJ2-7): GAGVSQTPSNKVTEKGKYVELRCDPISGHTALYWYRQSLGQGPEFLIYFQGTGAADDSGLPNDRFFAVRPEGSVSTLKIQRTERGDSAVYLCASSSQQLGEQYFGPGTRLTVT.

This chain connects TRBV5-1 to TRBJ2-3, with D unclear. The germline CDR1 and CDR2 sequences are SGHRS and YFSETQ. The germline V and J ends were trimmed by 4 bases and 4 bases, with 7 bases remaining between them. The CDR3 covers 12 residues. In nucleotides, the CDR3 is TGCGCCAGCAGCCGCCTCTCAGATACGCAGTATTTT. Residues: CASSRLSDTQYF.

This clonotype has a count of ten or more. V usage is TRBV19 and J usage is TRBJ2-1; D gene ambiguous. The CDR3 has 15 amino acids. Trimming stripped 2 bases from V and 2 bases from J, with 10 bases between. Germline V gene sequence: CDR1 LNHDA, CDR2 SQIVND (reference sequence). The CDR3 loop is CASSIQPSTYNEQFF. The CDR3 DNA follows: TGTGCCAGTAGTATACAGCCGAGTACCTACAATGAGCAGTTCTTC.

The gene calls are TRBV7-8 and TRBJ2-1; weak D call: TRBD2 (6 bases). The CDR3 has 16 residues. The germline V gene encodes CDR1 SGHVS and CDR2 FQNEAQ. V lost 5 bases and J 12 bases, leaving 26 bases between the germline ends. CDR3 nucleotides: TGTGCCAGCAGCGAGGACCTCGGGGGAAACACAGATACGCAGTTCTTC. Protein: CASSEDLGGNTDTQFF.

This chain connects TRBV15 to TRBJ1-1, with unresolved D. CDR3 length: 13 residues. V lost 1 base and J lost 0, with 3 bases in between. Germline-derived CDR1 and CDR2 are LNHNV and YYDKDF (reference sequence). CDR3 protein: CATSRALNTEAFF. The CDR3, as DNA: TGTGCCACCAGCAGAGCGCTGAACACTGAAGCTTTCTTT.

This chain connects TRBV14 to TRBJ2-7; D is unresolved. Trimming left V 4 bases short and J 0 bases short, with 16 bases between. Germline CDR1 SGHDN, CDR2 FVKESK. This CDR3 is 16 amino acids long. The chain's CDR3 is CASSPSPRYGSYEQYF. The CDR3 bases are TGTGCCAGCAGCCCCTCTCCGCGGTACGGCTCCTACGAGCAGTACTTC.

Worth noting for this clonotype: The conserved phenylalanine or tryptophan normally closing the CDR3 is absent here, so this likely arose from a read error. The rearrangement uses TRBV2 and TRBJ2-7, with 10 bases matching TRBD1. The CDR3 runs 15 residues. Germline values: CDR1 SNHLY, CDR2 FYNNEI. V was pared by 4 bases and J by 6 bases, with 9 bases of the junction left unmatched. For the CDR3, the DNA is TGTGCCAGCAGTGTCCCGACAGGGGGCTCAGGCGAGCAGTACTCC. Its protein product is CASSVPTGGSGEQYS.

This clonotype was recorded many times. The CDR3 bases are TGTGCCAGCGGTTTTAGCGGGGGGGCCGGAGAGACCCAGTACTTC. Amino acid sequence: CASGFSGGAGETQYF. The chain links TRBV9 to TRBJ2-5; the match to TRBD2 covers 11 bases. Trimming at V came to 7 bases and at J to 4 bases, leaving 9 bases not matched to a gene. The CDR3 runs 15 residues. Germline lookup yields CDR1 SGDLS and CDR2 YYNGEE. Full variable domain (missing parts from reference TRBV9 and TRBJ2-5): DSGVTQTPKHLITATGQRVTLRCSPRSGDLSVYWYQQSLDQGLQFLIQYYNGEERAKGNILERFSAQQFPDLHSELNLSSLELGDSALYFCASGFSGGAGETQYFGPGTRLLVL.

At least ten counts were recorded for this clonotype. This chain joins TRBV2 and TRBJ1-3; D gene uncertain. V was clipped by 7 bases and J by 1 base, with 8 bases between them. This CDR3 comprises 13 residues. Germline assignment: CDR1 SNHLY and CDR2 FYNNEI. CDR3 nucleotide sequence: TGTGCCAGCATGGCGTGGTCTGGAAACACCATATATTTT. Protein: CASMAWSGNTIYF. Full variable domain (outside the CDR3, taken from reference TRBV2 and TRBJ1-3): EPEVTQTPSHQVTQMGQEVILRCVPISNHLYFYWYRQILGQKVEFLVSFYNNEISEKSEIFDDQFSVERPDGSNFTLKIRSTKLEDSAMYFCASMAWSGNTIYFGEGSWLTVV.